The rows below give T cell receptor beta chains drawn from one sample of a study of PD-1 blockade in classical Hodgkin lymphoma. Produced via immunoSEQ multiplex PCR; TCRdb's table is partial and in-frame only. The table has some 150,000 clones, 78% seen once. Sequencing used peripheral blood mononuclear cells (PBMCs), obtained before the second cycle of nivolumab. The receptors here all came from a human donor with classical Hodgkin lymphoma. Both conserved end residues are part of each CDR3. Fields, in order: V gene, clone size, D gene, J gene, CDR3 DNA, CDR3 protein. D genes are given only for firm matches. Size tells how often a clone was seen (once, few, many) or the class of an expanded clone, and some rows leave it out.

V gene: TRBV4-2; clone size: NA; D gene: NA; J gene: TRBJ1-2; CDR3 DNA: TGTGCCAGCAGCTTTAGGGGGGCGAATGGCTACACCTTC; CDR3 protein: CASSFRGANGYTF
V gene: TRBV6-5; clone size: NA; D gene: TRBD1; J gene: TRBJ1-2; CDR3 DNA: TGTGCCAGCATTGACTGGACAGGGTCCTATGGCTACACCTTC; CDR3 protein: CASIDWTGSYGYTF
V gene: TRBV9; clone size: NA; D gene: TRBD1; J gene: TRBJ2-7; CDR3 DNA: TGTGCCAGCAGCGTAGGGACAGGGATTCCCTACGAGCAGTACTTC; CDR3 protein: CASSVGTGIPYEQYF
V gene: TRBV5-8; clone size: NA; D gene: NA; J gene: TRBJ2-2; CDR3 DNA: TGTGCCAGCAGCTTCCACGCGAACACCGGGGAGCTGTTTTTT; CDR3 protein: CASSFHANTGELFF
V gene: TRBV5-1; clone size: NA; D gene: NA; J gene: TRBJ1-1; CDR3 DNA: TGCGCCAGCAGGTCCCAGAACACTGAAGCTTTCTTT; CDR3 protein: CASRSQNTEAFF
V gene: TRBV6-5; clone size: NA; D gene: NA; J gene: TRBJ1-6; CDR3 DNA: TGTGCCAGCAGTGGGGGACTATCTTCACCCCTCCACTTT; CDR3 protein: CASSGGLSSPLHF
V gene: TRBV5-1; clone size: NA; D gene: TRBD1; J gene: TRBJ2-7; CDR3 DNA: TGTGCCAGCAGCTTGAACCCTGGGACAGCGTACGAGCAGTACTTC; CDR3 protein: CASSLNPGTAYEQYF
V gene: TRBV2; clone size: NA; D gene: NA; J gene: TRBJ2-7; CDR3 DNA: TGTGCCAGCATTCCCTTAGGGGTGCCCGGGGACGAGCAGTACTTC; CDR3 protein: CASIPLGVPGDEQYF
V gene: TRBV29-1; clone size: NA; D gene: TRBD1; J gene: TRBJ1-5; CDR3 DNA: TGCAGCGTTCAACAGGGGGAAAGTCAGCCCCAGCATTTT; CDR3 protein: CSVQQGESQPQHF
V gene: TRBV9; clone size: once; D gene: NA; J gene: TRBJ1-3; CDR3 DNA: TGTGCCAGCAGCTTGGGAGGTGGAAACACCATATATTTT; CDR3 protein: CASSLGGGNTIYF
V gene: TRBV7-9; clone size: NA; D gene: TRBD2; J gene: TRBJ2-3; CDR3 DNA: TGTGCCAGCAGCACCAAGCGGGAGGGCCCGTTAGATACGCAGTATTTT; CDR3 protein: CASSTKREGPLDTQYF
V gene: TRBV21-1; clone size: few; D gene: NA; J gene: TRBJ2-3; CDR3 DNA: TGTGCCAGCAGCACCCCCGAATTAGGGCGACTAGCGGGGTGCACAGATACGCAGTATTTT; CDR3 protein: CASSTPELGRLAGCTDTQYF
V gene: TRBV12-5; clone size: NA; D gene: NA; J gene: TRBJ1-5; CDR3 DNA: TGTGCTAGTGGTCACGGAGGCAATCAGCCCCAGCATTTT; CDR3 protein: CASGHGGNQPQHF
V gene: TRBV6-6; clone size: once; D gene: NA; J gene: TRBJ1-2; CDR3 DNA: TGTGCCAGCGCTGGCTCCGCGGGGCTCTATGGCTACACCTTC; CDR3 protein: CASAGSAGLYGYTF
V gene: TRBV9; clone size: NA; D gene: TRBD1; J gene: TRBJ2-1; CDR3 DNA: TGTGCCAGCAGCGTAGCGAGAGGGGACAGGAGATACAATGAGCAGTTCTTC; CDR3 protein: CASSVARGDRRYNEQFF
V gene: TRBV11-2; clone size: NA; D gene: TRBD2; J gene: TRBJ2-3; CDR3 DNA: TGTGCCAGCAGCTTCGGCGGGAGACGCACAGATACGCAGTATTTT; CDR3 protein: CASSFGGRRTDTQYF
V gene: TRBV6-6; clone size: once; D gene: NA; J gene: TRBJ1-1; CDR3 DNA: TGTGCCAGCAGTTACCTCGGGACACAGAACACTGAAGCTTTCTTT; CDR3 protein: CASSYLGTQNTEAFF
V gene: TRBV10-3; clone size: NA; D gene: NA; J gene: TRBJ1-5; CDR3 DNA: TGTGCCATCAGTGAAACTGTTGGGAGCAATCAGCCCCAGCATTTT; CDR3 protein: CAISETVGSNQPQHF
V gene: TRBV7-2; clone size: medium-sized; D gene: TRBD2; J gene: TRBJ2-7; CDR3 DNA: TGTGCCAGCAGCTTAGGGTCTAGCGGGAGAGACGAGCAGTACTTC; CDR3 protein: CASSLGSSGRDEQYF
V gene: TRBV6-5; clone size: NA; D gene: NA; J gene: TRBJ1-2; CDR3 DNA: TGTGCCAGCAGTTACGGGTTTGGCTACACCTTC; CDR3 protein: CASSYGFGYTF
V gene: TRBV6-5; clone size: NA; D gene: NA; J gene: TRBJ2-7; CDR3 DNA: TGTGCCAGCAGTTACGACAACTACGAGCAGTACTTC; CDR3 protein: CASSYDNYEQYF
V gene: TRBV4-1; clone size: NA; D gene: NA; J gene: TRBJ1-3; CDR3 DNA: TGCGCCAGCAGCCAACCAGGGCTCTCTGGAAACACCATATATTTT; CDR3 protein: CASSQPGLSGNTIYF
V gene: TRBV5-1; clone size: NA; D gene: TRBD2; J gene: TRBJ2-5; CDR3 DNA: TGCGCCAGCAGCTTGGCCTGGGGCGGGGGTCGGGAGACCCAGTACTTC; CDR3 protein: CASSLAWGGGRETQYF
V gene: TRBV5-6; clone size: NA; D gene: TRBD1; J gene: TRBJ1-1; CDR3 DNA: TGTGCCAGCAGCCGGGACAGCATGAACACTGAAGCTTTCTTT; CDR3 protein: CASSRDSMNTEAFF
V gene: TRBV10-3; clone size: NA; D gene: NA; J gene: TRBJ2-7; CDR3 DNA: TGTGCCATCAGTGGGAAGGAGGGCTCCTACGAGCAGTACTTC; CDR3 protein: CAISGKEGSYEQYF
V gene: TRBV18; clone size: NA; D gene: TRBD1; J gene: TRBJ1-1; CDR3 DNA: TGTGCCAGCTCACCACAGGGGGCTTGGGGCACTGAAGCTTTCTTT; CDR3 protein: CASSPQGAWGTEAFF
V gene: TRBV5-6; clone size: NA; D gene: NA; J gene: TRBJ2-7; CDR3 DNA: TGTGCCAGCAGCTTGGTGCGAGAGCAGTACTTC; CDR3 protein: CASSLVREQYF
V gene: TRBV28; clone size: NA; D gene: NA; J gene: TRBJ2-5; CDR3 DNA: TGTGCCAGCAGTTTAACGGGAGTGGCCCCAGAGACCCAGTACTTC; CDR3 protein: CASSLTGVAPETQYF
V gene: TRBV11-2; clone size: NA; D gene: TRBD1; J gene: TRBJ2-7; CDR3 DNA: TGTGCCAGCAGCTTAGGTTGGTCCGGGACAGGGATCCACGAGCAGTACTTC; CDR3 protein: CASSLGWSGTGIHEQYF